The rows below give T cell receptor delta chains drawn from one sample of a study of delta chain sequences of gamma delta T cells. TCRdb called clones from the 5' RACE reads again using CATT. The sample holds approximately 2,600 delta-chain clones, around 6.3% seen once. Sequences were obtained from either unsorted cells or a sorted T cell fraction (not recorded which). The origin of the receptors is a human donor in good health. The CDR3 runs from the conserved cysteine through the conserved F or W. A D gene is named only where the DNA matches it firmly. Rows give clone size only sometimes, using once, few, many, or a class for an expanded clone.

DNA: TGTGCCTGTGACACCGTTGGACTTACGTACACCGATAAACTCATCTTT; CDR3: CACDTVGLTYTDKLIF; J: TRDJ1; D: NA; size: large; V: TRDV2
DNA: TGTGCAGCAACCAGCCTTCCTTCTATTACTGGGGGATATGGGACCGATAAACTCATCTTT; CDR3: CAATSLPSITGGYGTDKLIF; J: TRDJ1; D: TRDD3; size: NA; V: TRAV29/DV5
DNA: TGTGCTCTTGGGGAAGGAGCGGGGCCTTCCTACTTCGGAAAACTTAGAATCATCTTT; CDR3: CALGEGAGPSYFGKLRIIF; J: TRDJ1; D: TRDD2; size: medium-sized; V: TRDV1
DNA: TGTGCCTGTGACACCGTTGGAGTAAGCGATAAACTCATCTTT; CDR3: CACDTVGVSDKLIF; J: TRDJ1; D: NA; size: NA; V: TRDV2
DNA: TGTGCCTGTGACCTACTGGGGGATACCTTAACGAGCACCGATAAACTCATCTTT; CDR3: CACDLLGDTLTSTDKLIF; J: TRDJ1; D: TRDD3; size: few; V: TRDV2
DNA: TGTGCTCTTGGGACCTCGCATTCTCGGACCTTCCTAGATCTGGGGGATCGAAGGGGTAATACCGATAAACTCATCTTT; CDR3: CALGTSHSRTFLDLGDRRGNTDKLIF; J: TRDJ1; D: NA; size: NA; V: TRDV1
DNA: TGTGCCTGTGACACCGCGGGGGGATACTCTGCCTCCTGGGACACCCGACAGATGTTTTTC; CDR3: CACDTAGGYSASWDTRQMFF; J: TRDJ3; D: TRDD3; size: many; V: TRDV2
DNA: TGTGCCTGTGACACCCTGGGGGATGGCTCTAGCTCCTGGGACACCCGACAGATGTTTTTC; CDR3: CACDTLGDGSSSWDTRQMFF; J: TRDJ3; D: TRDD3; size: few; V: TRDV2
DNA: TGTGCTCTTGGGGAACGGCTTACTTGGAACTGGGGGTCGAACACCGATAAACTCATCTTT; CDR3: CALGERLTWNWGSNTDKLIF; J: TRDJ1; D: TRDD3; size: NA; V: TRDV1
DNA: TGTGCCTGTGACACGTGGGGGAACACCGATAAACTCATCTTT; CDR3: CACDTWGNTDKLIF; J: TRDJ1; D: TRDD3; size: many; V: TRDV2
DNA: TGTGCCTGTGACACCGTTCCTTCCCATGGCTTGGACTGGGGGATACACAACACCGATAAACTCATCTTT; CDR3: CACDTVPSHGLDWGIHNTDKLIF; J: TRDJ1; D: TRDD3; size: many; V: TRDV2
DNA: TGTGCCTGTGACACGATTGGGACTAACACCGATAAACTCATCTTT; CDR3: CACDTIGTNTDKLIF; J: TRDJ1; D: NA; size: few; V: TRDV2
DNA: TGTGCCTGCCATCATCTACTGGGGGATTCAGCTACCGATAAACTCATCTTT; CDR3: CACHHLLGDSATDKLIF; J: TRDJ1; D: TRDD3; size: many; V: TRDV2
DNA: TGTGCCTTTCCCGAACTTCCTATACTGGGGGATAAGGAGGACGATAAACTCATCTTT; CDR3: CAFPELPILGDKEDDKLIF; J: TRDJ1; D: TRDD3; size: medium-sized; V: TRDV3
DNA: TGTGCCTGTGACACCGTACTGGGGAGCTCCTGGGACACCCGACAGATGTTTTTC; CDR3: CACDTVLGSSWDTRQMFF; J: TRDJ3; D: TRDD3; size: medium-sized; V: TRDV2
DNA: TGTGCTCTTGGGGAACAGGCCGGACCTACGATGCTGGTGGGGGATACGCGTATCCAAGCACAACTCTTCTTT; CDR3: CALGEQAGPTMLVGDTRIQAQLFF; J: TRDJ2; D: TRDD3; size: hyperexpanded; V: TRDV1